The 12 T cell receptor beta chains below all came from one sample that was sequenced in a study of cytomegalovirus exposure and HLA in healthy donors (dated by TCRdb to 2017 to 2019). Receptor amplification or capture employed the immunoSEQ multiplex PCR assay. TCRdb re-hosts the immuneACCESS table, in-frame sequences only. Its copies lack some clones; in the studies checked, an unresolved V gene accounts for under half of them, and the cause for the rest is not known. Within this sample are 100,000 to 150,000 clones, with 70% to 90% of them counted one time only. The ten largest clonotypes hold 1.5% to 2% of the sample. The material sequenced was PBMCs. The receptors shown here come from a man aged 18 to 35 in good health and CMV-seronegative.

The genes are TRBV7-2 and TRBJ1-2; no clear D. The CDR3 sequence is 12 residues long. Germline V gives CDR1 SGHTA, CDR2 FQGNSA. Between the trimmed V and J ends, which lost 2 bases and 4 bases, there was a span of 5 bases. The CDR3 reads CASSLSLYGYTF. The CDR3, as DNA: TGTGCCAGCAGCTTATCCCTCTATGGCTACACCTTC.

The chain uses TRBV19 and TRBJ1-5, with D perhaps TRBD1 (5 bases). The CDR3 is made up of 14 amino acids. V lost 3 bases to trimming and J lost 6 bases, with 12 bases between them. From germline, CDR1 is LNHDA and CDR2 SQIVND (reference sequence). CDR3 nucleotide sequence: TGTGCCAGTAGTATTCCGGGACTGGGTCAGCCCCAGCATTTT. Translated: CASSIPGLGQPQHF.

This sequence joins TRBV10-3 and TRBJ2-1; D might be TRBD1 (5 bases). Trimming shortened V by 3 bases and J by 3 bases, and 9 bases separated the two germline ends. CDR1 and CDR2 (germline): ENHRY, SYGVKD. The CDR3 contains 14 residues. In DNA, the CDR3 is TGTGCCATCAGTGATCCAGGGCTCTACAATGAGCAGTTCTTC. This gives the protein CAISDPGLYNEQFF.

The chain couples TRBV2 to TRBJ2-7; a possible D gene is TRBD1 (5 bases). Germline V gene lookup returns CDR1 SNHLY and CDR2 FYNNEI. This CDR3 spans 14 amino acids. Trimming took 3 bases from V and 0 from J, leaving 9 bases between them. The CDR3 protein is CASSETASSYEQYF. For the CDR3, the DNA is TGTGCCAGCAGTGAGACAGCCAGCTCCTACGAGCAGTACTTC.

This chain uses TRBV6-4 with TRBJ1-2, with D hard to call. CDR1 is MRHNA and CDR2 is SNTAGT in the germline V gene. The CDR3 extends over 13 amino acids. Deletions cut 9 bases from V and 7 bases from J, with 18 bases between. The CDR3 coding sequence is TGTGCCAGTGCGTCTTTGGAGGGCGGTGGCTACACCTTC. It translates to CASASLEGGGYTF.

The rearrangement links TRBV13 to TRBJ2-7, with 7 positions matching TRBD1. The CDR3 runs to 14 residues. V trimming: 3 bases; J trimming: 3 bases; junction bases outside the gene matches: 5. Germline-derived CDR1 and CDR2 are PRHDT and FYEKMQ (reference sequence). The CDR3: CASSFRTGGYEQYF. CDR3 in DNA: TGTGCCAGCAGCTTTAGGACAGGAGGCTACGAGCAGTACTTC.

This chain links TRBV6-4 with TRBJ2-1, with D unresolved. Deletions cut 0 bases from V and 8 bases from J, with 8 bases between. CDR3 length equals 13 residues. The germline gives CDR1 MRHNA, CDR2 SNTAGT. This CDR3 reads CASSDSLGHEQFF. CDR3 coding DNA: TGTGCCAGCAGTGACTCCCTTGGGCATGAGCAGTTCTTC.

The V gene is TRBV5-6, the J gene TRBJ1-2, with D unclear. The V gene lost 4 bases and the J gene lost 6 bases, with 16 bases spanning the gap. This CDR3 contains 14 residues. The germline gives CDR1 SGHDT, CDR2 YYEEEE. The CDR3 bases are TGTGCCAGCAGCCGTAATCGGGGAACCCATGGCTACACCTTC. It specifies CASSRNRGTHGYTF.

The V call is TRBV27, the J call TRBJ1-1; no reliable D call. The CDR3 spans 14 residues. Between the trimmed V and J ends, which lost 4 bases and 1 base, there was a span of 10 bases. The germline V gene encodes CDR1 MNHEY and CDR2 SMNVEV (reference sequence). CDR3 in amino acids: CASSSTPGNTEAFF. As DNA, the CDR3 is TGTGCCAGCAGTTCGACCCCAGGGAACACTGAAGCTTTCTTT.

The chain carries TRBV11-2 and TRBJ1-5; 11 positions match TRBD1. The length of the CDR3 is 15 residues. J was trimmed by 2 bases and V by 5 bases; bases with no gene match: 2. Per the germline V gene, CDR1 is SGHAT and CDR2 is FQNNGV. CDR3 DNA sequence: TGTGCCAGCAGCAGGGGACAGGGGGGCAATCAGCCCCAGCATTTT. This translates into CASSRGQGGNQPQHF.

The chain joins TRBV7-8 to TRBJ1-3, with TRBD1 as a possible D gene (6 bases). Germline assignment: CDR1 SGHVS and CDR2 FQNEAQ. The CDR3 length is 14 residues. Trimming cost V 2 bases and J 2 bases, with 7 bases left between them. CDR3 sequence reads: CASSLQGPGNTIYF. DNA for the CDR3: TGTGCCAGCAGCTTACAGGGGCCTGGAAACACCATATATTTT.

In its sample, this clone was seen once. This chain links TRBV27 with TRBJ2-2; weak D call: TRBD1 (7 bases). In germline, CDR1 is MNHEY, CDR2 SMNVEV (reference sequence). V was shortened by 6 bases and J by 6 bases, with 23 bases between the two germline ends. The CDR3 spans 17 residues. The CDR3 DNA follows: TGTGCCAGCAGGGGGGGACAGACGACTCAAGCTTCCGGGGAGCTGTTTTTT. It encodes CASRGGQTTQASGELFF.